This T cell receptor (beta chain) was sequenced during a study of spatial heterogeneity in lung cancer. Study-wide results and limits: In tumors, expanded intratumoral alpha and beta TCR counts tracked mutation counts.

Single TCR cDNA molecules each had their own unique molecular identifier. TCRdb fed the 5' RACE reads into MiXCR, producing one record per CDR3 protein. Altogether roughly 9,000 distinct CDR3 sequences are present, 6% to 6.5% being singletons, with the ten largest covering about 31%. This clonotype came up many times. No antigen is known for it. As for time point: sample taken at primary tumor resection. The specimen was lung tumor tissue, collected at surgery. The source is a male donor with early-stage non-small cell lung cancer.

In nucleotides, the CDR3 is TGTGCTCATGGCGACGGTAACTCTGGGGCCAACGTCCTGACTTTC. As protein: CAHGDGNSGANVLTF. V and J are TRBV28 and TRBJ2-6; D gene uncertain. The CDR3 has 15 residues. The germline V gene encodes CDR1 MDHEN and CDR2 SYDVKM.